The 2 T cell receptor beta chains given below trace back to one sample, sequenced in a study of cytomegalovirus exposure and HLA in healthy donors. Method: immunoSEQ multiplex PCR; TCRdb's copy keeps in-frame clones and lacks some. The table has over 250,000 clones, around 90% seen once. Sequencing input: PBMCs. These TCRs come from a woman in her twenties or thirties in good health and CMV-seropositive.

The rearrangement uses TRBV9 and TRBJ2-3, with 8 bases fitting TRBD2. The CDR3 contains 14 residues. J was trimmed by 4 bases and V by 0 bases; bases with no gene match: 1. Germline lookup yields CDR1 SGDLS and CDR2 YYNGEE. The CDR3 nucleotides read TGTGCCAGCAGCGTAGCAGCGGGGGCAGATACGCAGTATTTT. Residues: CASSVAAGADTQYF.

Regarding this clone: Other DNA sequences in this sample translate to the same CDR3. V is TRBV6-5 and J is TRBJ1-1; D possibly corresponds to TRBD1 (5 bases). CDR3 length: 14 residues. Germline V gene lookup returns CDR1 MNHEY and CDR2 SVGAGI. Trimming pared 2 bases from V and 4 bases from J, leaving 11 bases between. CDR3 region: CASSYRQGGTEAFF. The DNA for the CDR3 is TGTGCCAGCAGTTACCGGCAGGGTGGCACTGAAGCTTTCTTT.